The 9 T cell receptor beta chains reported below all come from one sample, sequenced in a study of blood T cell repertoires in COVID-19. Profiled with immunoSEQ multiplex PCR; TCRdb holds only in-frame clones, not every one. The sample records 300,000 to 350,000 clones, 87% being singletons. The sequencing sample was made of peripheral blood. The receptors shown here come from a man aged 18 to 29 with active or convalescent COVID-19.

The rearrangement links TRBV7-2 to TRBJ2-7, with a tentative D call TRBD2 (5 bases). V lost 5 bases and J lost 3, with 20 bases in between. Germline values: CDR1 SGHTA, CDR2 FQGNSA. The CDR3 loop spans 16 amino acids. CDR3 nucleotides: TGTGCCAGCAGCCCAGCCCGAGCGAGGGTCGGCTACGAGCAGTACTTC. This encodes CASSPARARVGYEQYF. Full variable domain (missing parts from reference TRBV7-2 and TRBJ2-7): GAGVSQSPSNKVTEKGKDVELRCDPISGHTALYWYRQSLGQGLEFLIYFQGNSAPDKSGLPSDRFSAERTGGSVSTLTIQRTQQEDSAVYLCASSPARARVGYEQYFGPGTRLTVT.

The J gene is TRBJ2-3, the V gene TRBV9, with D tentatively TRBD2 (6 bases). Germline CDR1 is SGDLS and CDR2 is YYNGEE. Trimming shortened V by 4 bases and J by 2 bases, and 11 bases separated the two germline ends. CDR3 length: 14 amino acids. The CDR3 here is CASSPGLTTDTQYF. In DNA form, the CDR3 reads TGTGCCAGCAGCCCAGGACTAACCACAGATACGCAGTATTTT.

The V call is TRBV9, the J call TRBJ2-7, with 9 bases matching TRBD1. J lost 2 bases, V lost 0 bases, and 3 bases had no gene match. Germline values: CDR1 SGDLS, CDR2 YYNGEE. The CDR3 sequence is 15 residues long. CDR3 DNA: TGTGCCAGCAGCGTAGGGACAGGGGCTACCTACGAGCAGTACTTC. Protein: CASSVGTGATYEQYF.

The J gene is TRBJ1-1, the V gene TRBV12-3 or TRBV12-4; 9 positions agree with TRBD1. V lost 10 bases, J lost 10 bases, and 7 bases stayed unmatched. The CDR3 has 11 residues. For the CDR3, the DNA is TGTGCCACCCGGACAGGGGAGACAGCTTTCTTT. This codes for CATRTGETAFF.

The V gene is TRBV2, the J gene TRBJ1-5; tentatively, D is TRBD1 (6 bases). Trimming took 3 bases from V and 0 from J, leaving 15 bases between them. CDR1 is SNHLY and CDR2 is FYNNEI in the germline V gene. The CDR3 length is 17 residues. DNA of the CDR3: TGTGCCAGCAGTGATAATGGGGGCGGATATAGCAATCAGCCCCAGCATTTT. It specifies CASSDNGGGYSNQPQHF. Based on the CDR3 plus reference TRBV2 and TRBJ1-5, the full variable domain is EPEVTQTPSHQVTQMGQEVILRCVPISNHLYFYWYRQILGQKVEFLVSFYNNEISEKSEIFDDQFSVERPDGSNFTLKIRSTKLEDSAMYFCASSDNGGGYSNQPQHFGDGTRLSIL.

This clone appeared a few times. Other DNA sequences from this sample encode an identical CDR3 as well. The rearrangement uses TRBV29-1 and TRBJ1-5; 9 nucleotides line up with TRBD1. V trimming: 4 bases; J trimming: 6 bases; junction bases outside the gene matches: 4. Germline CDR1 is SQVTM and CDR2 is ANQGSEA. The CDR3 extends over 13 amino acids. The CDR3 loop is CSVVTGGGQPQHF. CDR3 in DNA: TGCAGCGTTGTCACAGGGGGCGGTCAGCCCCAGCATTTT.

The rearrangement links TRBV4-1 to TRBJ2-7; 9 bases align to TRBD2. Germline V gene data show CDR1 as MGHRA and CDR2 as YSYEKL. The V and J ends lost 5 bases and 7 bases, in that order; junction bases with no gene match: 9. This CDR3 has 14 residues. The CDR3 region has the DNA TGCGCCAGCAGCTACCGGGATCTAGCGGGGGAGCAGTACTTC. It is translated as CASSYRDLAGEQYF.

This clone was detected a few times. The genes are TRBV6-1 and TRBJ1-1, with D unresolved. The germline V gene has CDR1 MNHNS and CDR2 SASEGT. The CDR3 is 13 amino acids. Trimming removed 0 bases at V and 3 bases at J, with 5 bases between. Here the CDR3 DNA reads TGTGCCAGCAGTGAAGCGCAGGACACTGAAGCTTTCTTT. Residues: CASSEAQDTEAFF.

Only a few counts were recorded for this clone. This chain connects TRBV28 to TRBJ1-4; 7 bases fit TRBD1. Germline values: CDR1 MDHEN, CDR2 SYDVKM. V gave up 10 bases and J gave up 8 bases; unmatched junction bases: 16. The CDR3 has 15 amino acids. The CDR3 coding sequence is TGTGCCACCAAACTGAGGAGGGGGCGACAGGAAAAACTGTTTTTT. Translating it yields CATKLRRGRQEKLFF.